This TCR beta chain was recovered during a study of blood T cells in healthy people across ages. Study results and limitations: Measured against age, TCR beta diversity per million T cells decreased in a roughly linear manner.

For the second PCR, which ran for 7 to 11 cycles, a sample-barcoded 5' primer and a J-beta primer mix were used. Every sample produced at least 2.5 million CDR3-containing paired-end reads. TCRdb re-called the 5' RACE reads with MiXCR, one entry per CDR3 protein. The repertoire holds approximately 800,000 distinct CDR3 sequences, roughly 25% seen once, with roughly 3.8% in the top ten. In regard to this clonotype: Its specificity is not known.

This CDR3 contains 15 residues. Germline V gene lookup returns CDR1 KGHSH and CDR2 LQKENI. V shed 0 bases and J shed 5 bases, with 13 bases lying between them. Separately, the same data were catalogued under a study of T cells of mothers and their children. This second study says: Related mother-child pairs showed slightly higher but non-significant overlap than unrelated pairs.

The chain has TRBV18 and TRBJ2-5; D perhaps matches TRBD2 (6 bases). This clonotype was sampled from a boy aged 10-17 years in good health. The sample was blood. CDR3 nucleotides: TGTGCCAGCTCACCACCTAGGAGGGTTGGGGAGACCCAGTACTTC. Amino acids: CASSPPRRVGETQYF.